The present T cell receptor beta chain was sequenced within a study of blood T cells in healthy people across ages. Broader study findings: Naive T cell percentage strongly correlated with TCR beta diversity.

With a J-beta primer mix and a sample-barcoded 5' primer, a second PCR ran about 7 to 12 cycles. TCRdb used MiXCR to reprocess the 5' RACE reads, holding one entry per CDR3 protein. Of 1.5 million to 2 million distinct CDR3 sequences detected, around 40% appear once; the ten largest clones hold about 21%. The CDR3 consists of 14 residues. In this sample, this clonotype turned up once. Its specificity is unknown. At one end, the junction sequence differs from germline, possibly due to a read error. This sequence was found in a human donor in good health. V gene TRBV12-3 or TRBV12-4 combines with J gene TRBJ2-1, with TRBD1 as a possible D gene (5 bases). Sequencing used blood. For the CDR3, the DNA is TGTGCCGGCAGTTTATTTTTAGGGGACAATGAGCAGTTCTTC. Protein: CAGSLFLGDNEQFF.